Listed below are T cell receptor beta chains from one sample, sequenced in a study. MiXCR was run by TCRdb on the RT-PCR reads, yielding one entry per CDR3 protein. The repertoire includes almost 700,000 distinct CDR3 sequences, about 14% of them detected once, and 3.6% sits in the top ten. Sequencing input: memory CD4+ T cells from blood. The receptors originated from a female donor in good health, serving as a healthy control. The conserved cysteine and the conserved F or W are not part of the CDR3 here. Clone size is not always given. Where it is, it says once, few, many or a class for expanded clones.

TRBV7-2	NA	ASSLAGGTNTGELF
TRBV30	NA	AWSVRFADQPQH
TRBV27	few	ASSFPRPWGGYEQY
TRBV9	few	ASSSIAGVGETQY
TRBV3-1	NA	ASSQFSGIYEQY
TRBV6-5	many	ASSKQGAGQPQH
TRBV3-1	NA	ASSPSNQRETEAF
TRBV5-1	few	ASSEGTLPEQF
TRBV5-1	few	ASSFVGLRNTEAF
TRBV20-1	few	SARDSADTQY
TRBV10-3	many	AISEGRASGANVLT
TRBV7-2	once	ASSLDQLAGLTDTQY
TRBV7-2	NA	ASSPTGAGEAF
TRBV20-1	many	SATGQGYEQY
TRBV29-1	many	SVVSGSGNQPQH
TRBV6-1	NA	ASSIAGGPIGNTGELF
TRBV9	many	ASSHGQGGYGYT
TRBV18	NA	ASSPMAGTNTGELF
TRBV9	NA	ASSVDPGGYGYT
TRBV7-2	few	ASSPTRTSYNEQF
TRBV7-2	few	ASSYLGASDTQY
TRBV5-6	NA	ASSLGVSGNTIY
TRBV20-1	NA	SARDRFGGSSYEQY
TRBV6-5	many	ASSYSSERDQPQH
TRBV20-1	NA	SARDDKGVGYT
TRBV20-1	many	SAEGTVNSYGYT
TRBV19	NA	ASSWSNSYNEQF
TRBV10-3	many	AISEPSSGSSYNEQF
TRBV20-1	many	STGRQDLETQY
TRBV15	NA	ATSSHRVGDNEQF
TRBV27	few	ASSPGTGPLRGYT
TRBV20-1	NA	SARRQPNTGELF
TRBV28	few	ASNQGAGPGELF
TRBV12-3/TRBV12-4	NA	ASRFGQVNSPLH
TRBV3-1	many	ASSGVGEQY
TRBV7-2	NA	ASSLAWGSGQDEQY
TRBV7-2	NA	ASSQNPENIQY
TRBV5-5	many	ASSLIGGETQY
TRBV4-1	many	ASSQKGGKLF
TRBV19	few	AGPHRESKAF
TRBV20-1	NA	SVPASGRANTGELF
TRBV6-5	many	ASQRSVNYEQY
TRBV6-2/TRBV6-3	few	ASRTQQVPRGNQPQH
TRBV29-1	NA	SVLQGGSQPQH
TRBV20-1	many	SATTGTYGNTIY
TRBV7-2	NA	ASRDRVSPEAF
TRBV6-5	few	ASSRPGLGGHEAF
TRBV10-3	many	AISDQPGVETQY
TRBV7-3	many	ASSFSPREANEQF
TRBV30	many	AWSVGGGTDTQY
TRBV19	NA	ASSIDGDPTSNQPQH
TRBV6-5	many	ASRRREASNYGYT
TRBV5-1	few	ASSWETANEKLF
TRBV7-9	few	ASSSAGGGLSYT
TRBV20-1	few	SAGRPGVGYNEQF
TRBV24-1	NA	ATSTPGLAGARDTQY
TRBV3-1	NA	ASSQGFSYNEQF
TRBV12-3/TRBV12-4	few	ASSRQADYEQY
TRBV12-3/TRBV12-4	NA	ASSYRDGGANVLT
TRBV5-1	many	ASSLGGASNQPQH